This T cell receptor beta chain was profiled in a study of cytomegalovirus exposure and HLA in healthy donors. Study results and limitations: Likely technical artifact: a cluster of highly shared sequence variants.

Unmatched junction bases numbered 2, after V lost 5 bases and J lost 0 bases. CDR1 SGHTA and CDR2 FQGNSA come from the germline V gene. This CDR3 has 14 amino acids. PCR used 60 Vbeta primers and 13 Jbeta primers. Per the original methods: Unique TCR beta chains totaled approximately 83 million in a later count, with roughly 11 million of them shared. The table came from immunoSEQ multiplex PCR; TCRdb's copy has only in-frame clones and leaves some out. V, J and clone size reflect that table, while D and trimming were determined from the DNA. The sample consists of 80,000 to 130,000 clones, 70% to 85% of them appearing once. On this clone itself: What it binds is not known.

Specimen: PBMCs. The receptor comes from a woman under 30 in good health and CMV-seronegative. V usage is TRBV7-2 and J usage is TRBJ2-3; 7 bases are shared with TRBD2. CDR3 coding DNA: TGTGCCAGCAGCCTTAGCGGGAGCACAGATACGCAGTATTTT. This sequence encodes CASSLSGSTDTQYF.